This TCR beta chain was recovered during a study of cytomegalovirus exposure and HLA in healthy donors. Study-wide background: Samples from HLA-typed donors yielded 65 million to 90 million unique TCRs in an early data release.

PCR amplification relied on 60 Vbeta primers (plus 13 Jbeta primers). Some clones are missing from TCRdb's copy, which holds only in-frame ones; the method was immunoSEQ multiplex PCR. In the table there are roughly 83,000 clones, 70% to 75% of which are singletons. As to this clone: Its antigen is undetermined.

Study outcomes and limitations: In a later analysis, TCR beta V- and J-gene trimming showed a link to a missense DCLRE1C variant. Reportedly, TCR beta sequences accurately predicted HLA-A and HLA-B alleles in most subjects.

The CDR3 loop spans 13 amino acids. V was cut by 0 bases and J by 12 bases, with 14 bases left in between. Germline V gene lookup returns CDR1 KGHSH and CDR2 LQKENI. The receptor's source is a man aged 55-75 years in good health and CMV-seronegative. The material sequenced was PBMCs. V is TRBV18 and J is TRBJ1-1, with D possibly being TRBD1 (5 bases). The DNA of the CDR3 is TGTGCCAGCTCACCACCCGGGACTGTTAAGACTTTCTTT. Its translation is CASSPPGTVKTFF.